The 14 T cell receptor beta chains listed next were all sequenced from one sample in a study of T-cell memory formation after mild COVID-19. TCRdb itself ran the 5' RACE reads through MiXCR, one entry per CDR3 protein. The table lists under 700,000 distinct CDR3 sequences, roughly 22% of them singletons. Sequencing input: PBMCs or a T cell subset sorted from them (not recorded which). These receptors originate from an adult woman who had mild COVID-19 (a few samples of this study predate the infection). Cell type and time point are not known.

This clonotype has ten or more counts. The chain couples TRBV7-6 to TRBJ2-7; D is tentatively TRBD1 or TRBD2 (5 bases each). The V gene's germline CDR1 is SGHVS and CDR2 FNYEAQ. Trimming pared 3 bases from V and 3 bases from J, leaving 15 bases between. The CDR3 covers 15 residues. The CDR3 here is CASSLGPPGNYEQYF. The CDR3 coding sequence is TGTGCCAGCAGCTTGGGACCCCCAGGAAACTACGAGCAGTACTTC. Using reference TRBV7-6 and TRBJ2-7 for the parts outside the CDR3, the full variable domain is GAGVSQSPRYKVTKRGQDVALRCDPISGHVSLYWYRQALGQGPEFLTYFNYEAQQDKSGLPNDRFSAERPEGSISTLTIQRTEQRDSAMYRCASSLGPPGNYEQYFGPGTRLTVT.

This clonotype was counted only a few times. V usage is TRBV20-1 and J usage is TRBJ1-3; 10 positions agree with TRBD1. The CDR3 spans 17 residues. Looked up from germline, CDR1 is DFQATT and CDR2 is SNEGSKA (reference sequence). V lost 5 bases and J lost 2; bases outside the gene matches: 12. The CDR3 loop reads CSAEPISGQGTGNTIYF. The CDR3 DNA reads as TGCAGTGCTGAGCCTATCTCGGGACAGGGGACTGGAAACACCATATATTTT.

Only a few counts were recorded for this clonotype. This chain links TRBV7-9 with TRBJ1-2; 12 nucleotides match TRBD1. The CDR3 runs 15 residues. Trimming removed 5 bases from V and 7 bases from J; junction bases left unmatched: 8. The germline V gene encodes CDR1 SEHNR and CDR2 FQNEAQ (reference sequence). CDR3 sequence reads: CASSTPGQGAGGYTF. The CDR3 coding sequence is TGTGCCAGCAGCACTCCGGGACAGGGGGCCGGTGGCTACACCTTC.

The genes are TRBV4-3 and TRBJ1-2; D is undetermined. The CDR3 spans 14 residues. The germline V gene has CDR1 LGHNA and CDR2 YSLEER. V shed 0 bases and J shed 2 bases, with 7 bases lying between them. The CDR3 reads CASSQDRRNYGYTF. CDR3 in DNA: TGCGCCAGCAGCCAAGATAGGAGGAACTATGGCTACACCTTC.

V gene TRBV6-5 combines with J gene TRBJ1-1; no reliable D call. The CDR3 is 14 amino acids. Germline CDR1 and CDR2: MNHEY and SVGAGI. Between the trimmed V and J ends, which lost 0 bases and 5 bases, there was a span of 10 bases. The DNA of the CDR3 is TGTGCCAGCAGTTACTCTCTTACGGGGACTGAAGCTTTCTTT. It encodes CASSYSLTGTEAFF.

The CDR3 reads CSAENYGYTF. CDR3 coding DNA: TGCAGTGCGGAGAATTATGGCTACACCTTC. The chain combines TRBV20-1 with TRBJ1-2; D is undetermined. The CDR3 is 10 amino acids. CDR1 DFQATT and CDR2 SNEGSKA come from the germline V gene (reference sequence). Between the trimmed V and J ends, which lost 6 bases and 5 bases, there was a span of 7 bases.

The rearrangement joins TRBV18 to TRBJ2-1; D uncertain. CDR3 length: 13 residues. CDR1 is KGHSH and CDR2 is LQKENI in the germline V gene. Trimming took off 3 bases at V and 6 bases at J, with 9 bases between the two ends. The CDR3 bases are TGTGCCAGCTCACCCACACCTACCAATGAGCAGTTCTTC. Protein sequence: CASSPTPTNEQFF.

The chain has TRBV6-6 and TRBJ1-2; no reliable D call. The germline V gene has CDR1 MNHNY and CDR2 SVGAGI (reference sequence). V shed 5 bases and J shed 4 bases, with 14 bases lying between them. The CDR3 length is 14 residues. CDR3 amino acids: CASSNPGPIYGYTF. The CDR3 region has the DNA TGTGCCAGCAGTAATCCGGGCCCTATCTATGGCTACACCTTC.

In its sample, this clonotype was seen a few times. The V call is TRBV29-1, the J call TRBJ2-1; 8 positions agree with TRBD1. This CDR3 is 15 amino acids long. Trimming at V came to 6 bases and at J to 7 bases, leaving 14 bases not matched to a gene. The germline gives CDR1 SQVTM, CDR2 ANQGSEA. CDR3 coding DNA: TGCAGCGTACCGACAGGGGCCATTCGGGGTAATGAGCAGTTCTTC. Amino acid sequence: CSVPTGAIRGNEQFF.

By sample fraction, this clonotype is medium-sized. The chain is built from TRBV2 and TRBJ2-5; 10 bases agree with TRBD2. The CDR3 extends over 17 amino acids. The germline CDR1 and CDR2 sequences are SNHLY and FYNNEI. The J segment lost 7 bases and the V segment lost 1 base, leaving 12 bases of the junction unmatched. The chain's CDR3 is CASSEGPSGGPQWTQYF. Written as DNA, the CDR3 is TGTGCCAGCAGTGAAGGTCCTAGCGGGGGCCCTCAGTGGACCCAGTACTTC.

In this sample, this clonotype turned up a few times. The chain combines TRBV7-2 with TRBJ2-1; D unresolved. The CDR3 sequence is 14 residues long. The V end lost 5 bases, the J end lost 4 bases, and 12 bases lay between the germline ends. Looked up from germline, CDR1 is SGHTA and CDR2 is FQGNSA. The CDR3, as DNA: TGTGCCAGCAGCAAACCCGGGCCTTACAATGAGCAGTTCTTC. Its translation is CASSKPGPYNEQFF.

This clonotype has more than one count but fewer than ten. V usage is TRBV27 and J usage is TRBJ1-2; D possibly corresponds to TRBD1 (5 bases). The CDR3 length is 12 residues. Trimming removed 6 bases at V and 4 bases at J, with 9 bases between. The germline CDR1 and CDR2 sequences are MNHEY and SMNVEV (reference sequence). Here the CDR3 DNA reads TGTGCCAGCAGCGACAGAATCTATGGCTACACCTTC. It is translated as CASSDRIYGYTF.

J is TRBJ2-1 and V is TRBV11-2; 7 nucleotides agree with TRBD1. V shed 4 bases, J shed 2 bases, and the junction held 5 bases outside the gene matches. The germline V gene encodes CDR1 SGHAT and CDR2 FQNNGV. The CDR3 is made up of 15 amino acids. CDR3 sequence reads: CASSSTGQTYNEQFF. CDR3 in DNA: TGTGCCAGCAGCTCCACGGGACAGACCTACAATGAGCAGTTCTTC.

This clonotype was counted between two and nine times. V and J are TRBV5-1 and TRBJ2-3, with D perhaps given as TRBD1 or TRBD2 (5 bases each). With 4 bases removed from V and 13 bases from J, the gap between germline ends came to 22 bases. Germline lookup yields CDR1 SGHRS and CDR2 YFSETQ. This CDR3 is built from 14 residues. The CDR3 nucleotides read TGCGCCAGCAGCCCGGGATCGAGTGTTGGGGGAGAGTATTTT. It encodes CASSPGSSVGGEYF. Using reference TRBV5-1 and TRBJ2-3 for the parts outside the CDR3, the full variable domain is KAGVTQTPRYLIKTRGQQVTLSCSPISGHRSVSWYQQTPGQGLQFLFEYFSETQRNKGNFPGRFSGRQFSNSRSEMNVSTLELGDSALYLCASSPGSSVGGEYFGPGTRLTVL.